This T cell receptor (beta chain) was retrieved from a study of shared clonotypes between healthy human individuals. The CDR3 runs 14 residues. Between the trimmed V and J ends, which lost 4 bases and 0 bases, there was a span of 8 bases. The V gene's germline CDR1 is SGDLS and CDR2 YYNGEE. This clone has only a few counts. Sequencing was performed with immunoSEQ multiplex PCR; in TCRdb, only in-frame clones are kept and a portion is missing. This table has approximately 940,000 clones, about 80% appearing once. The sequenced sample consisted of memory CD4+ T cells sorted from blood. Indicated subset: CD45RA-negative fraction. The V gene is TRBV9, the J gene TRBJ1-5; no definite D call. This TCR came from a man between 18 and 29 years old in good health. CDR3 protein: CASSKDHSNQPQHF. The CDR3 region has the DNA TGTGCCAGCAGCAAGGACCATAGCAATCAGCCCCAGCATTTT.